The 22 T cell receptor beta chains given below trace back to one sample, sequenced in a study of blood T cell repertoires in COVID-19 (dated by TCRdb to about 2020). Library prep was done by the immunoSEQ multiplex PCR assay. TCRdb mirrors the immuneACCESS table, restricted to in-frame sequences. Some clones are absent from its copies; in checked studies, under half trace to an unresolved V gene, and the reason for the others is unknown. This sample has about 410,000 clones in its table, and 70% to 90% of those were observed once. Of the sample, roughly 1.4% falls within the top ten clones. The source material was peripheral blood. These receptors originate from a woman aged 40 to 50 with COVID-19, enrolled during active disease.

The chain couples TRBV6-4 to TRBJ2-1; D might be TRBD2 (6 bases). CDR1 and CDR2 (germline): MRHNA, SNTAGT. V lost 0 bases to trimming and J lost 4 bases, with 16 bases between them. This CDR3 comprises 17 residues. CDR3 residues: CASSDSPFGGVYNEQFF. CDR3 DNA: TGTGCCAGCAGTGACTCCCCCTTCGGCGGGGTTTACAATGAGCAGTTCTTC.

V is TRBV5-6 and J is TRBJ1-1; 8 nucleotides align to TRBD1. In germline, CDR1 is SGHDT, CDR2 YYEEEE. Trimming cost V 0 bases and J 5 bases; bases outside gene matches: 9. The CDR3 runs to 16 residues. The CDR3 spells CASSLAFGTGGTEAFF. CDR3 nucleotide sequence: TGTGCCAGCAGCTTGGCCTTCGGGACAGGCGGAACTGAAGCTTTCTTT.

The chain couples TRBV7-2 to TRBJ1-2; 7 nucleotides line up with TRBD1. Germline assignment: CDR1 SGHTA and CDR2 FQGNSA. This CDR3 contains 15 residues. Losses at the gene ends were 1 base for V and 7 bases for J; bases not matched to a gene: 9. As DNA, the CDR3 is TGTGCCAGCAGCTTAGGACAGGGAGGTTTGGGTGGCTACACCTTC. Residues: CASSLGQGGLGGYTF. The variable domain in full, with the rest retrieved from reference TRBV7-2 and TRBJ1-2, is GAGVSQSPSNKVTEKGKDVELRCDPISGHTALYWYRQSLGQGLEFLIYFQGNSAPDKSGLPSDRFSAERTGGSVSTLTIQRTQQEDSAVYLCASSLGQGGLGGYTFGSGTRLTVV.

This chain links TRBV6-2 or TRBV6-3 with TRBJ1-5; 10 positions match TRBD1. V gave up 5 bases and J gave up 2 bases; unmatched junction bases: 6. In germline, CDR1 is MNHEY, CDR2 SVGEGT. There are 16 residues in the CDR3. CDR3 amino acids: CASSTTGTGGNQPQHF. The CDR3 nucleotides read TGTGCCAGCAGTACTACCGGGACAGGGGGCAATCAGCCCCAGCATTTT.

The V and J genes are TRBV28 and TRBJ1-3; D may be TRBD1 (5 bases). Trimming took off 8 bases at V and 4 bases at J, with 9 bases between the two ends. Per germline, CDR1 MDHEN and CDR2 SYDVKM. CDR3 size: 12 residues. For the CDR3, the DNA is TGTGCCAGCGGTAACAGGGGAAACACCATATATTTT. Amino acid sequence: CASGNRGNTIYF.

V and J are TRBV7-2 and TRBJ2-7, with 7 positions matching TRBD1. The length of the CDR3 is 15 residues. The germline V gene has CDR1 SGHTA and CDR2 FQGNSA. The V gene end was trimmed by 1 base and the J gene end by 3 bases; junction bases not matched to a gene: 6. Written as DNA, the CDR3 is TGTGCCAGCAGCTTAGAGGGGGACAGATACTACGAGCAGTACTTC. Protein product: CASSLEGDRYYEQYF.

This clone was recorded only once. The chain links TRBV25-1 to TRBJ1-1; D is ambiguous. This CDR3 has 13 residues. The germline V gene has CDR1 MGHDK and CDR2 SYGVNS. V lost 1 base to trimming and J lost 2 bases, with 5 bases between them. The CDR3 nucleotides read TGTGCCAGCAGTGAATTGAGAAACACTGAAGCTTTCTTT. Its translation: CASSELRNTEAFF.

The V call is TRBV28, the J call TRBJ2-7; a weak D match, TRBD2 (6 bases). The CDR3 has 15 amino acids. Trimming pared 1 base from V and 3 bases from J, leaving 13 bases between. Per the germline V gene, CDR1 is MDHEN and CDR2 is SYDVKM. The CDR3 sequence: CASSLSSPGVYEQYF. The CDR3 region has the DNA TGTGCCAGCAGTTTATCCTCCCCGGGGGTCTACGAGCAGTACTTC.

The chain combines TRBV7-2 with TRBJ1-1; a weak D match, TRBD1 (5 bases). CDR1 and CDR2 from the germline V gene are SGHTA and FQGNSA. V was cut by 9 bases and J by 3 bases, with 17 bases left in between. CDR3 size: 14 residues. CDR3 loop: CASSPAGRDTEAFF. DNA of the CDR3: TGTGCCAGTTCCCCGGCCGGCAGGGACACTGAAGCTTTCTTT.

Of note for this clone: The likely explanation is a read error, given a far larger clone one base away. The CDR3 nucleotides read TGTGCCAGCAGGTGGGACAGCTCCTACAATGAGCAGTTCTTC. It is translated as CASRWDSSYNEQFF. V usage is TRBV7-9 and J usage is TRBJ2-1; 7 nucleotides align to TRBD1. The CDR3 runs 14 residues. Germline values: CDR1 SEHNR, CDR2 FQNEAQ (reference sequence). Trimming took 6 bases from V and 0 from J; bases not matched to a gene: 2.

This rearrangement joins TRBV5-4 to TRBJ1-2; no clear D. V was shortened by 0 bases and J by 0 bases, with 6 bases between the two germline ends. This CDR3 spans 14 amino acids. Germline CDR1 reads SGHNT; CDR2 reads YYREEE (reference sequence). For the CDR3, the DNA is TGTGCCAGCAGCTTGGGGGAGACTAACTATGGCTACACCTTC. Amino acid sequence: CASSLGETNYGYTF.

The chain couples TRBV7-2 to TRBJ1-5; D remains ambiguous. The CDR3 loop spans 13 amino acids. From germline, CDR1 is SGHTA and CDR2 FQGNSA. Trimming took 0 bases from V and 9 from J, leaving 9 bases between them. The CDR3 coding sequence is TGTGCCAGCAGCTTAGCGACATCTCGGCCCCAGCATTTT. It translates to CASSLATSRPQHF.

This clone was seen just once. This chain uses TRBV18 with TRBJ1-5; TRBD1 aligns across 7 bases. CDR1 is KGHSH, CDR2 LQKENI, per germline. CDR3 size: 17 residues. V dropped 0 bases and J dropped 0; count of bases not matched to a gene: 5. The chain's CDR3 is CASSPPGGTASNQPQHF. In DNA, the CDR3 is TGTGCCAGCTCACCACCGGGCGGGACAGCTAGCAATCAGCCCCAGCATTTT. Full variable domain (missing parts from reference TRBV18 and TRBJ1-5): NAGVMQNPRHLVRRRGQEARLRCSPMKGHSHVYWYRQLPEEGLKFMVYLQKENIIDESGMPKERFSAEFPKEGPSILRIQQVVRGDSAAYFCASSPPGGTASNQPQHFGDGTRLSIL.

CDR3 DNA sequence: TGTGCCAGCAGCTTTGAACAGGGCAAGTACACCTTC. Its protein is CASSFEQGKYTF. The J gene is TRBJ1-2, the V gene TRBV13, with a possible D match to TRBD1 (6 bases). Germline V lookup: CDR1 PRHDT, CDR2 FYEKMQ (reference sequence). V lost 3 bases to trimming and J lost 11 bases, with 13 bases between them. The CDR3 has 12 amino acids. Full variable domain (outside the CDR3, taken from reference TRBV13 and TRBJ1-2): AAGVIQSPRHLIKEKRETATLKCYPIPRHDTVYWYQQGPGQDPQFLISFYEKMQSDKGSIPDRFSAQQFSDYHSELNMSSLELGDSALYFCASSFEQGKYTFGSGTRLTVV.

The chain uses TRBV19 and TRBJ2-1; D is perhaps TRBD2 (6 bases). The CDR3 is made up of 15 amino acids. Germline lookup yields CDR1 LNHDA and CDR2 SQIVND (reference sequence). V was pared by 7 bases and J by 7 bases, with 20 bases between. CDR3 nucleotides: TGTGCCAGTATTCCAATGCCGGGACTCATAAATGAGCAGTTCTTC. The encoded protein is CASIPMPGLINEQFF.

Of note for this clone: Other DNA sequences in the sample encode the same CDR3. The CDR3 reads CASSYMHAGRSNTEAFF. CDR3 DNA sequence: TGTGCCAGCAGTTACATGCACGCAGGGCGGTCGAACACTGAAGCTTTCTTT. V usage is TRBV6-2 or TRBV6-3 and J usage is TRBJ1-1; the D gene is possibly TRBD1 (5 bases). CDR1 MNHEY and CDR2 SVGEGT come from the germline V gene. The CDR3 length is 17 residues. V dropped 2 bases and J dropped 1 base, with 17 bases sitting between them.

The rearrangement uses TRBV7-3 and TRBJ2-5; D might be TRBD1 (6 bases). The CDR3 is 16 amino acids. CDR1 is SGHTA, CDR2 FQGTGA, per germline. The ends were cut back, 2 bases at V and 1 base at J, with 14 bases in the middle. The CDR3 DNA sequence: TGTGCCAGCAGCTTAGGGGGCAGAACTAGCCAAGAGACCCAGTACTTC. Translation gives CASSLGGRTSQETQYF.

This chain uses TRBV28 with TRBJ1-6, with a tentative D call TRBD1 (6 bases). CDR3 size: 18 residues. Trimming took off 8 bases at V and 0 bases at J, with 20 bases between the two ends. Germline V gene lookup returns CDR1 MDHEN and CDR2 SYDVKM. The CDR3 reads CASLQGLKGSSYNSPLHF. CDR3 nucleotide sequence: TGTGCCAGCCTTCAGGGGTTAAAGGGGAGCTCCTATAATTCACCCCTCCACTTT.

The chain joins TRBV24-1 to TRBJ1-4, with D possibly TRBD1 on 6 matching bases. The CDR3 covers 16 residues. Germline values: CDR1 KGHDR, CDR2 SFDVKD. V lost 4 bases and J lost 10, with 21 bases in between. The CDR3 region is CATSDGLGTTCGKLFF. In DNA, the CDR3 is TGTGCCACCAGTGACGGTCTCGGGACAACTTGCGGAAAACTGTTTTTT.

This clone was counted a few times. The chain combines TRBV2 with TRBJ2-7; D possibly corresponds to TRBD1 (6 bases). CDR3 length: 13 residues. Per germline, CDR1 SNHLY and CDR2 FYNNEI. Trimming took off 5 bases at V and 3 bases at J, with 11 bases between the two ends. The CDR3 coding sequence is TGTGCCAGCAGTTTGGACAGCCTCTACGAGCAGTACTTC. Translated, it gives CASSLDSLYEQYF.

The rearrangement links TRBV28 to TRBJ2-1, with 10 nucleotides matching TRBD2. Trimming took 7 bases from V and 7 from J; bases not matched to a gene: 13. Germline V gives CDR1 MDHEN, CDR2 SYDVKM. This CDR3 region has 16 residues. Here the CDR3 reads CASKVLAGVSNNEQFF. The CDR3 nucleotides are TGTGCCAGCAAAGTGCTAGCGGGAGTCTCGAATAATGAGCAGTTCTTC.

This chain connects TRBV7-8 to TRBJ1-3; possible D gene TRBD1, 6 bases. CDR1 is SGHVS and CDR2 is FQNEAQ in the germline V gene. V was shortened by 8 bases and J by 2 bases, with 16 bases between the two germline ends. This CDR3 spans 15 amino acids. DNA for the CDR3: TGTGCCAGCCGGGGGGCAGGGGTCGCTGGAAACACCATATATTTT. Residues: CASRGAGVAGNTIYF.